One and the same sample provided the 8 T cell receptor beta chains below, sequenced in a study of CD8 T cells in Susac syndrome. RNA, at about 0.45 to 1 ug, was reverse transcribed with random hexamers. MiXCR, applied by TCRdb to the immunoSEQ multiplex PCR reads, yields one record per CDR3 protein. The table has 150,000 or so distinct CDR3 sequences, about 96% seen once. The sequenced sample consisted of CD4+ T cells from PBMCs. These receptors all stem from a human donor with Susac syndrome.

As DNA, the CDR3 is TGTGCCATCACCGGGGCGACGGGAACTAGCACAGATACGCAGTATTTT. Translating it yields CAITGATGTSTDTQYF. V and J are TRBV10-3 and TRBJ2-3; TRBD1 or TRBD2 may be the D gene (5 bases each). The germline V gene has CDR1 ENHRY and CDR2 SYGVKD. Deletions cut 7 bases from V and 0 bases from J, with 17 bases between. This CDR3 comprises 16 residues.

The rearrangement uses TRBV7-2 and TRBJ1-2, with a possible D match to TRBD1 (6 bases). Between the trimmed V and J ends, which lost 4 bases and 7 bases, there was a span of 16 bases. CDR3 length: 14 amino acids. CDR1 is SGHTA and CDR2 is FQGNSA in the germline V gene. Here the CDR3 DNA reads TGTGCCAGCAGCTGGAGGTCGGGGGGCCGTGGCTACACCTTC. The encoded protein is CASSWRSGGRGYTF.

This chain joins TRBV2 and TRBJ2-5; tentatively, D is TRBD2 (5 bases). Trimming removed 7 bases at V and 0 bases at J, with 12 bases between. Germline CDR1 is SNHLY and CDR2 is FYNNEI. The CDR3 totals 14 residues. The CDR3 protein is CASKGGGYQETQYF. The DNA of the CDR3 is TGTGCCAGCAAAGGTGGCGGGTACCAAGAGACCCAGTACTTC.

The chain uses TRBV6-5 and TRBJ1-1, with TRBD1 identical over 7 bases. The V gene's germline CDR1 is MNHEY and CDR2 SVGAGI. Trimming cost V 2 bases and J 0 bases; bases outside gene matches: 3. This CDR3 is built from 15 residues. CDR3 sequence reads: CASSYRGQMNTEAFF. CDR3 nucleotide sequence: TGTGCCAGCAGTTACCGGGGACAGATGAACACTGAAGCTTTCTTT.

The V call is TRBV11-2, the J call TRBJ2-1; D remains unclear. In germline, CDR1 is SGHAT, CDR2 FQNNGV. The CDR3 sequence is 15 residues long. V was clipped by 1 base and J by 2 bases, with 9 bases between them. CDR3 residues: CASSLATGTYNEQFF. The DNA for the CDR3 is TGTGCCAGCAGCTTAGCTACCGGAACCTACAATGAGCAGTTCTTC.

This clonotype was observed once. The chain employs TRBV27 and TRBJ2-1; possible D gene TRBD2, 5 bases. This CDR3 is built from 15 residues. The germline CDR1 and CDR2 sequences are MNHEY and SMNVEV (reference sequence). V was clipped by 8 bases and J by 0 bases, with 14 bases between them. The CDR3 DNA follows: TGTGCCAGCGCACCCCGGGGAGTCTCCTACAATGAGCAGTTCTTC. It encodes CASAPRGVSYNEQFF.

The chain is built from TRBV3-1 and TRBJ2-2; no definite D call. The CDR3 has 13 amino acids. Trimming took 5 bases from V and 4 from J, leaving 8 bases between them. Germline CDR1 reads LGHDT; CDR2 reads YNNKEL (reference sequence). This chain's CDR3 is CASSGPFTGELFF. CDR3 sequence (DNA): TGTGCCAGCAGCGGGCCGTTCACCGGGGAGCTGTTTTTT.

Here the CDR3 DNA reads TGCGCCAGCAGTCAAAGGCCCCGACCTTACGAGCAGTACTTC. This codes for CASSQRPRPYEQYF. V and J are TRBV23-1 and TRBJ2-7, with no clear D. TRBV23-1 is classed as an ORF, of uncertain function. CDR3 length: 14 amino acids. V was pared by 2 bases and J by 4 bases, with 12 bases between.